The 9 T cell receptor beta chains below all came from one sample that was sequenced in a study of glioma-infiltrating T cells listed by TCRdb under 2016. Sequencing was carried out with an Illumina MiSeq. The iRepertoire nested amplicon-rescue multiplex PCR (arm-PCR) platform was used to amplify TCR alpha and beta CDR3 regions from RNA. TCRdb applied fastp at Q25 and MiXCR to the public reads, then kept only in-frame beta chains. Entries that share a CDR3 protein sequence are merged under the most common genes and DNA. The sample table holds under 200,000 distinct CDR3 sequences, of which around 40% were seen once. Clones ranked in the top ten supply roughly 5.4% of the sample. Sequencing used glioma tissue, nonneoplastic brain tissue, or PBMCs (not recorded which). All receptors derive from a human donor with low-grade glioma or glioblastoma, undergoing nonglioma brain surgery, or in good health (not recorded which).

A word on this clonotype: This could be a read error, since a much larger clone is one nucleotide away. The CDR3, as DNA: TGCAGTGCTAGTACCTCCGGCACAGATACGCAGTATTTT. This gives the protein CSASTSGTDTQYF. The rearrangement links TRBV20-1 to TRBJ2-3; D unresolved. From germline, CDR1 is DFQATT and CDR2 SNEGSKA (reference sequence). The CDR3 loop spans 13 amino acids. The V gene lost 3 bases and the J gene lost 1 base, with 8 bases spanning the gap.

To note about this clonotype: A much larger clone is a single base away; this may be a read error. This chain joins TRBV6-1 and TRBJ2-1; D is undetermined. Trimming took off 5 bases at V and 7 bases at J, with 9 bases between the two ends. The CDR3 is 12 amino acids. Germline CDR1 reads MNHNS; CDR2 reads SASEGT. CDR3 protein: CASSSKVNEQFF. The CDR3 nucleotides are TGTGCCAGCAGTTCAAAGGTGAATGAGCAGTTCTTC.

The V and J genes are TRBV11-2 and TRBJ2-3, with 9 bases aligning to TRBD2. The CDR3 runs to 16 residues. The germline gives CDR1 SGHAT, CDR2 FQNNGV. Trimming took 1 base from V and 2 from J; bases not matched to a gene: 4. Written as DNA, the CDR3 is TGTGCCAGCAGCTTAGTTGCGGGAGGGCCCACAGATACGCAGTATTTT. Amino acid sequence: CASSLVAGGPTDTQYF. Filled out from reference TRBV11-2 and TRBJ2-3, the complete variable domain reads EAGVAQSPRYKIIEKRQSVAFWCNPISGHATLYWYQQILGQGPKLLIQFQNNGVVDDSQLPKDRFSAERLKGVDSTLKIQPAKLEDSAVYLCASSLVAGGPTDTQYFGPGTRLTVL.

Comments on this clonotype: Possible read error: a much larger clone is one base away. This chain connects TRBV28 to TRBJ2-7; 9 positions match TRBD2. This CDR3 is 13 amino acids long. The germline V gene encodes CDR1 MDHEN and CDR2 SYDVKM. DNA of the CDR3: TGTGCCACCGCCCCCGGGACTAGCTACGAGGAGTACTTC. It codes for CATAPGTSYEEYF.

Worth noting for this clonotype: Just one base apart from a much larger clone, this may be a read error. No conserved phenylalanine or tryptophan is present at the end of the CDR3, so a read error is the likely explanation. The genes are TRBV7-2 and TRBJ2-1, with TRBD1 as a possible D gene (6 bases). The germline CDR1 and CDR2 sequences are SGHTA and FQGNSA. V lost 1 base, J lost 5 bases, and 12 bases lay in between. The CDR3 sequence is 15 residues long. DNA of the CDR3: TGTGCCAGCAGCTTAGATCACAGGGAACACAATGAGCAGTTCTTA. Residues: CASSLDHREHNEQFL.

This clonotype was counted many times. This rearrangement joins TRBV25-1 to TRBJ2-3, with D possibly being TRBD1 (6 bases). CDR1 is MGHDK, CDR2 SYGVNS, per germline. V was clipped by 4 bases and J by 4 bases, with 9 bases between them. This CDR3 has 13 amino acids. The CDR3 region is CASSVRGADTQYF. CDR3 nucleotides: TGTGCCAGCAGTGTCAGGGGAGCAGATACGCAGTATTTT.

Worth noting for this clonotype: A read error is possible here, since a much larger clone lies one base away. The chain has TRBV28 and TRBJ1-2; D gene uncertain. Germline V gene data show CDR1 as MDHEN and CDR2 as SYDVKM. Trimming took off 5 bases at V and 3 bases at J, with 13 bases between the two ends. There are 14 residues in the CDR3. The CDR3 DNA reads TGTGCCAGCAGTGCCGACCTAGTGGACTATGGCTACACCTTC. Its protein is CASSADLVDYGYTF.

Note on this clonotype: At one boundary the junction diverges from the germline segment, which might be a read error. V usage is TRBV6-1 and J usage is TRBJ2-7, with 7 positions matching TRBD1. There are 12 residues in the CDR3. Germline V gene sequence: CDR1 MNHNS, CDR2 SASEGT. The CDR3, as DNA: TGTGCCAGCACCTCTACAGGGGTAGAGCGGTACTTC. Translation gives CASTSTGVERYF.

This clonotype was found a few times. This rearrangement joins TRBV11-1 to TRBJ2-3, with 8 positions matching TRBD2. Germline V gene data show CDR1 as SGHAT and CDR2 as FQDESV (reference sequence). V lost 5 bases to trimming and J lost 4 bases; unmatched junction nucleotides: 11. The CDR3 runs to 16 residues. CDR3 residues: CASSPIAERESDTQYF. The DNA of the CDR3 is TGTGCCAGCAGCCCTATCGCCGAGCGGGAGTCAGATACGCAGTATTTT.